This T cell receptor beta chain derives from a study of T-cell memory formation after mild COVID-19 (dated by TCRdb to the early 2020s). In the study overall: TCR sequence clusters from the two donors were found to be largely donor specific. Longitudinal TCRalpha and TCRbeta repertoire sequencing tracked T-cell clones expanding and contracting after mild COVID-19 in a couple of donors. The cohort was made up of two young adult volunteers, one female and one male, who were previously healthy. On the study overall, not on this receptor specifically: SARS-CoV-2 specificity of the second-wave clones peaking on day 37 was not confirmed. Only a couple of mild cases were covered in the study, and larger cohorts including severe cases with pre-infection samples were considered necessary. Some responding clones were found in pre-infection memory, which suggests that pre-existing cross-reactive memory T cells took part in the SARS-CoV-2 response. Balanced CD4/CD8 phenotypes were observed for clones contracting from day 15 to 85, whereas a bias towards CD4+ was observed for a second wave of clones expanding from day 15 to 37. Contracting CD4+ clones were located mainly in the CM and EM memory subsets, whereas CD8+ clones were found to be enriched in EMRA.

The germline V gene encodes CDR1 KGHSH and CDR2 LQKENI. From the cysteine up to the phenylalanine, the CDR3 has a length of 17 residues. The retained sequence is limited to the CDR3, 51 bases, with the frame set at the first base. V is trimmed back by 3 bases and J by 0 bases, and the junction contains 5 bases that no gene match accounts for. PBMCs were isolated by Ficoll-Paque density gradient centrifugation. Of note for this clonotype: The clone's antigen remains unknown. Base qualities are not at hand, and no much larger clone is one base apart.

TCRdb shows the sequencer as Illumina NovaSeq 6000. cDNA libraries for TCRalpha and TCRbeta were prepared by 5'RACE using constant-segment primers, with sample barcodes and unique molecular identifiers added. RNA was extracted from every sample with Trizol reagent. Amplification of the libraries took two PCR steps, and the second step added a second sample barcode plus Illumina TruSeq adapters. Sequencing of libraries was performed on an Illumina NovaSeq with 2 x 150 bp paired-end reads. The authors' pipeline ran thus. The reads were demultiplexed and collapsed into UMI-guided consensus sequences using migec v1.2.7. Using mixcr v2.1.11, the UMI consensuses were aligned to TRA and TRB V and J templates and assembled into clonotypes. Clonotypes were classified as expanded or contracted when called significant by both edgeR and NoisET, with noise models trained on biological replicates. For edgeR calls, the cutoffs were a false discovery rate-adjusted p below 0.01 and a log2 fold-change threshold of 1. PCA with hierarchical clustering of max-normalized trajectories of the 1000 most abundant clonotypes was used as exploratory dynamics analysis. Separately sequenced CD4+ and CD8+ repertoires were used to assign a CD4 or CD8 phenotype to each responding clone. Clones were called with MiXCR by TCRdb after fastp trimmed the public reads at Q25, and only in-frame beta chains were retained. Rows with one shared CDR3 protein collapse into an entry with the most common genes and DNA. TCRdb's processing, not the authors', yielded these V and J calls. Here the sample has hundreds of thousands of distinct CDR3 sequences; roughly 26% occur a single time. Roughly 8.9% of the sample is held by the ten biggest clonotypes.

The rearrangement joined TRBV18 to TRBJ2-6; TRBD1 fits 7 bases in the junction. This TCR came from an adult woman who had mild COVID-19 (a few samples of this study predate the infection). The sample titles of this study are shuffled in the database, so cell type and time point are left out; the donor was told from shared clones. Sequencing input: PBMCs or a T cell subset sorted from them (not recorded which). This receptor has the CDR3 CASSPSQGISGANVLTF. The sequenced DNA is TGTGCCAGCTCACCGTCACAGGGGATCTCTGGGGCCAACGTCCTGACTTTC. Where the CDR3 stops, the reference TRBV18 and TRBJ2-6 genes take over; the full variable domain is NAGVMQNPRHLVRRRGQEARLRCSPMKGHSHVYWYRQLPEEGLKFMVYLQKENIIDESGMPKERFSAEFPKEGPSILRIQQVVRGDSAAYFCASSPSQGISGANVLTFGAGSRLTVL.